Listed here are 12 T cell receptor beta chains from one sample, sequenced in a study of metastatic and nonmetastatic thyroid tumors (dated by TCRdb to about 2020). The library was produced with PCR. The sample was run on an Illumina HiSeq 4000. Using fastp at Q25 and MiXCR, TCRdb reprocessed the public reads and kept productive beta chains. This sample holds roughly 75,000 clones; around 12% were observed only once. The top ten constitute over 7% of the sample. None of the patients had been given any treatment before thyroid surgery. Sequenced sample: tumor tissue. The source of these receptors is a female donor with papillary thyroid cancer or a benign thyroid nodule (not recorded which). Some clones in this sample may be carry-over from other donors' samples.

This rearrangement joins TRBV7-9 to TRBJ2-5; the match to TRBD1 covers 7 bases. The germline CDR1 and CDR2 sequences are SEHNR and FQNEAQ (reference sequence). The CDR3 is 14 residues long. Trimming cost V 5 bases and J 4 bases; bases outside gene matches: 7. The CDR3, as DNA: TGTGCCAGCAGCCTAAACCGGGACAGAGAGACCCAGTACTTC. Translating it yields CASSLNRDRETQYF. Supplemented by reference TRBV7-9 and TRBJ2-5, the full variable domain reads DTGVSQNPRHKITKRGQNVTFRCDPISEHNRLYWYRQTLGQGPEFLTYFQNEAQLEKSRLLSDRFSAERPKGSFSTLEIQRTEQGDSAMYLCASSLNRDRETQYFGPGTRLLVL.

The chain uses TRBV6-2 or TRBV6-3 and TRBJ2-7; D is unresolved. Between the trimmed V and J ends, which lost 7 bases and 6 bases, there was a span of 10 bases. This CDR3 is built from 11 residues. Germline V gene data show CDR1 as MNHEY and CDR2 as SVGEGT. The CDR3 loop is CASIRWLEQYF. The CDR3 DNA reads as TGTGCCAGCATCCGGTGGCTCGAGCAGTACTTC.

This clone was detected a few times. The CDR3 protein is CASRIGVWPSYEQYF. DNA of the CDR3: TGTGCCAGCAGAATAGGTGTATGGCCCTCCTACGAGCAGTACTTC. V is TRBV12-3 or TRBV12-4 and J is TRBJ2-7; no reliable D call. CDR3 size: 15 residues. Trimming left V 6 bases short and J 0 bases short, with 15 bases between.

On this clone itself: This may arise from a read error, as a much more abundant clone is one base away. V gene TRBV5-1 combines with J gene TRBJ2-3; no clear D gene. Trimming shortened V by 7 bases and J by 1 base, and 10 bases separated the two germline ends. Germline lookup yields CDR1 SGHRS and CDR2 YFSETQ. There are 13 residues in the CDR3. The CDR3 loop reads CASSRRRTDTQYF. The CDR3, as DNA: TGCGCCAGCTCCCGCAGACGCACAGATACGCAGTATTTT.

This clone was seen at least ten times. The chain joins TRBV12-3 or TRBV12-4 to TRBJ1-5; no definite D call. CDR3 length: 13 residues. The V end lost 0 bases, the J end lost 5 bases, and 5 bases lay between the germline ends. The CDR3: CASSLAYDQPQHF. The CDR3 DNA reads TGTGCCAGCAGTTTAGCATACGATCAGCCCCAGCATTTT.

This clone was seen ten or more times. This sequence joins TRBV9 and TRBJ1-5; the D is unclear. Per germline, CDR1 SGDLS and CDR2 YYNGEE. The ends were cut back, 0 bases at V and 0 bases at J, with 10 bases in the middle. The CDR3 runs 16 residues. This CDR3 reads CASSVDGSYSNQPQHF. For the CDR3, the DNA is TGTGCCAGCAGCGTAGACGGGAGCTATAGCAATCAGCCCCAGCATTTT.

This clone has a count of ten or more. The chain is built from TRBV6-1 and TRBJ1-4; D remains ambiguous. Trimming removed 7 bases at V and 4 bases at J, with 16 bases between. This CDR3 region has 15 residues. Per germline, CDR1 MNHNS and CDR2 SASEGT. This CDR3 reads CASTTDLLFNEKLFF. CDR3 sequence (DNA): TGTGCCAGCACCACAGATCTCCTATTTAATGAAAAACTGTTTTTT.

This clone was seen ten or more times. This chain connects TRBV4-1 to TRBJ1-2; 8 nucleotides match TRBD1. The germline V gene encodes CDR1 MGHRA and CDR2 YSYEKL. CDR3 length equals 14 residues. J was trimmed by 3 bases and V by 4 bases; bases with no gene match: 4. The CDR3 loop reads CASSRSTGDYGYTF. CDR3 DNA: TGCGCCAGCAGCCGATCGACAGGGGACTATGGCTACACCTTC.

The chain recombines TRBV5-1 with TRBJ2-7; no clear D. V was trimmed by 0 bases and J by 2 bases, leaving 12 bases between them. CDR3 size: 15 residues. Germline lookup yields CDR1 SGHRS and CDR2 YFSETQ. CDR3 region: CASSLGIVVAYEQYF. For the CDR3, the DNA is TGCGCCAGCAGCTTGGGCATAGTAGTGGCCTACGAGCAGTACTTC.

This clone was picked up many times. The V call is TRBV7-3, the J call TRBJ1-1; D ambiguous. The germline V and J ends were trimmed by 2 bases and 1 base, with 8 bases remaining between them. The CDR3 is 14 residues long. The germline V gene encodes CDR1 SGHTA and CDR2 FQGTGA. The CDR3 loop reads CASSLLGQNTEAFF. The CDR3 DNA is TGTGCCAGCAGCTTACTGGGTCAGAACACTGAAGCTTTCTTT.

In its sample, this clone was seen many times. This chain connects TRBV6-6 to TRBJ2-7; D unclear. V shed 0 bases and J shed 3 bases, with 6 bases lying between them. This CDR3 has 13 amino acids. CDR1 is MNHNY and CDR2 is SVGAGI in the germline V gene (reference sequence). Here the CDR3 reads CASSYSTDYEQYF. Here the CDR3 DNA reads TGTGCCAGCAGTTACTCGACGGACTACGAGCAGTACTTC.

This clone occurred many times. V and J are TRBV5-1 and TRBJ2-4; D unresolved. V gave up 5 bases and J gave up 1 base, with 10 bases separating them. CDR1 SGHRS and CDR2 YFSETQ come from the germline V gene. The CDR3 runs to 14 residues. In nucleotides, the CDR3 is TGCGCCAGCAGTACTACGCGGGCCAAAAACATTCAGTACTTC. This translates into CASSTTRAKNIQYF.